The following is a T cell receptor (beta chain) sequence with its context. The time point denotes: newly diagnosed GD, antithyroid drugs for less than 3 months. PBMC-extracted RNA yielded the TCR library. Assembly of TCR beta libraries relied on iRepertoire HTBI primers together with Arm-PCR of CDR3 regions. TCRdb itself ran the multiplex PCR reads through MiXCR, one entry per CDR3 protein. The sample has about 620,000 distinct CDR3 sequences; under 20% are singletons. This sample was included in a study of regulatory T cells in long-lasting Graves disease. About the study: Antithyroid drugs had been given to newly diagnosed Graves' patients for under 3 months.

The CDR3 spans 13 residues. Per germline, CDR1 MNHNS and CDR2 SASEGT. Trimming stripped 11 bases from V and 0 bases from J, with 10 bases between. The sample also formed part of further work on T cells in Graves' hyperthyroidism and ophthalmopathy.

The sequence derives from a woman aged 25-40 years with Graves disease. This specimen was peripheral blood mononuclear cells (PBMCs), taken at new diagnosis, from a patient treated with antithyroid drugs. V usage is TRBV6-1 and J usage is TRBJ2-2, with a tentative D call TRBD2 (6 bases). Here the CDR3 reads CASEGANTGELFF. The CDR3 DNA reads TGTGCCTCGGAGGGAGCGAACACCGGGGAGCTGTTTTTT.